This T cell receptor (beta chain) was found in a study of CD8 T cells in ankylosing spondylitis. Study-wide points: A subset of motif variants has previously been described in the synovial fluid and blood of reactive arthritis. A CD8+ phenotype characterized the disease-linked clones, which were relatively rare in peripheral blood. Reported data indicate significant enrichment of disease-linked clones within matched ankylosing spondylitis synovial fluid. The study identified a TCR beta motif of roughly eight highly homologous variants that appeared characteristic of ankylosing spondylitis blood.

TCR beta libraries were made by quantitative 5'-RACE with molecular barcodes. TCRdb itself ran the 5' RACE reads through MiXCR, one entry per CDR3 protein. The sample includes a few hundred thousand distinct CDR3 sequences, more than 20% of them seen just once. This clonotype turned up a few times. The antigen remains unidentified. CDR3 length: 15 amino acids. V was cut by 0 bases and J by 8 bases, with 14 bases left in between. Germline loops: CDR1 LGHNA, CDR2 YNFKEQ. The rearrangement uses TRBV4-2 and TRBJ2-1; TRBD2 might be the D (5 bases). Sequencing input: blood, either unsorted or a sorted T cell fraction (not recorded which). The sequence came from a male donor with ankylosing spondylitis. The CDR3 sequence: CASSQERGIGDEQFF. In DNA, the CDR3 is TGTGCCAGCAGCCAAGAACGGGGAATCGGCGATGAGCAGTTCTTC.